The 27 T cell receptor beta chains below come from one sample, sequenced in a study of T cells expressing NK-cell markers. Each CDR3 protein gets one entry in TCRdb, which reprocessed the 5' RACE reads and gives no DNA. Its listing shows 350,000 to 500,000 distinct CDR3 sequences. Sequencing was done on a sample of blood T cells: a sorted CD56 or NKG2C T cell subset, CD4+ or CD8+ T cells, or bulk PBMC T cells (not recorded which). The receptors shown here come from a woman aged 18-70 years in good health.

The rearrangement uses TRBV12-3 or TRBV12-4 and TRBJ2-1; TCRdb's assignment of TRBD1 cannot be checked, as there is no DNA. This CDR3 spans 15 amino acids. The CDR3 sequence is CASSFTSGGDNEQFF.

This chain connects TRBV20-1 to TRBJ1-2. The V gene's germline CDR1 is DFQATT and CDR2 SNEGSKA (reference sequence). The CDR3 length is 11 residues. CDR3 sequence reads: CSAEGDYGYTF.

The chain's CDR3 is CASSYATGSDGNTIYF. The V call is TRBV6-5, the J call TRBJ1-3; TCRdb selects TRBD1, and the lack of DNA leaves this call unchecked. The CDR3 totals 16 residues. CDR1 is MNHEY and CDR2 is SVGAGI in the germline V gene.

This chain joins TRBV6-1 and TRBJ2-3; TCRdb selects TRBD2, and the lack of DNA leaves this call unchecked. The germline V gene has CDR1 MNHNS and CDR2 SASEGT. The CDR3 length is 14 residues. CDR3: CASSRTRIGDTQYF.

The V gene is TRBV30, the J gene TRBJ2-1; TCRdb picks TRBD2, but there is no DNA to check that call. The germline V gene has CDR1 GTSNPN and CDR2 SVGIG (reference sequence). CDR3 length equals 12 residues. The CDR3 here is CAWSRGGLPEFF.

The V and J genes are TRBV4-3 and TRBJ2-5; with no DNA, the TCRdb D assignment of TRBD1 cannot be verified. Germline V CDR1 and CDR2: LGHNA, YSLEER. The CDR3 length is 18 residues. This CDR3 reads CASSQEFGDTGLQETQYF.

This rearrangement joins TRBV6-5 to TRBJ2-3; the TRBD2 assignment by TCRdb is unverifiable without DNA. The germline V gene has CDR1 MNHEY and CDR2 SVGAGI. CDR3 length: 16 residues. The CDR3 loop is CASSYGLATSTDTQYF.

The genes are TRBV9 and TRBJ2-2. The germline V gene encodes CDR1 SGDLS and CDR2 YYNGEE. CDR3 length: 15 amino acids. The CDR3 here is CASSVDGDETGELFF.

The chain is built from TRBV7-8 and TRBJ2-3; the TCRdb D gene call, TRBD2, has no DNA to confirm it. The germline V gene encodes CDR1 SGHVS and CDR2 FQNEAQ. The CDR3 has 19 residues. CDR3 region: CASSLEPTSAPPSTDTQYF.

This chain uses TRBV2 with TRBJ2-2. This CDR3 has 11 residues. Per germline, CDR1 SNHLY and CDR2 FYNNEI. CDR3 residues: CASSEVWELFF.

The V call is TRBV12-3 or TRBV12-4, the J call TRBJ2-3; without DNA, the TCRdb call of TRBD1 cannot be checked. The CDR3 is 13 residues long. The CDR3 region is CASTLSKGDTQYF.

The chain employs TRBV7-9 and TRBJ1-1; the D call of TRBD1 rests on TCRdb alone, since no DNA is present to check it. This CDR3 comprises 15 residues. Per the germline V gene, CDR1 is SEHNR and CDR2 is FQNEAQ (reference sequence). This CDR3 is CASSGTGGVGTEAFF.

CDR3 sequence: CSARPGNTEAFF. The rearrangement links TRBV20-1 to TRBJ1-1; TCRdb returns TRBD1, unconfirmable since there is no DNA. The CDR3 totals 12 residues. Germline V gene data show CDR1 as DFQATT and CDR2 as SNEGSKA (reference sequence).

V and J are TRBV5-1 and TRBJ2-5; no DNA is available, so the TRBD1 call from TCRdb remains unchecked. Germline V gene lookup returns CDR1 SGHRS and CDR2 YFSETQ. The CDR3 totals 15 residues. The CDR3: CASSFSTGGWETQYF.

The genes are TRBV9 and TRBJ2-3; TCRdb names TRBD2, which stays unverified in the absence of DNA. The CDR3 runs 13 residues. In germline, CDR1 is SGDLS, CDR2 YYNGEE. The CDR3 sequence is CASRSGLSDTQYF.

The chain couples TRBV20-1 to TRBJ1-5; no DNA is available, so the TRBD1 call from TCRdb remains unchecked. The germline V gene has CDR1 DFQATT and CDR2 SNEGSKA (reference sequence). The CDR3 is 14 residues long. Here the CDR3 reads CSALADSSNQPQHF.

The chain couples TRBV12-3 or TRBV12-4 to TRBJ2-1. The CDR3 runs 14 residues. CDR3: CASTKRMSYNEQFF.

CDR3 loop: CASSGGSKGDEAFF. The rearrangement joins TRBV27 to TRBJ1-1; no DNA is available, so the TRBD1 call from TCRdb remains unchecked. Germline V lookup: CDR1 MNHEY, CDR2 SMNVEV (reference sequence). The CDR3 contains 14 residues.

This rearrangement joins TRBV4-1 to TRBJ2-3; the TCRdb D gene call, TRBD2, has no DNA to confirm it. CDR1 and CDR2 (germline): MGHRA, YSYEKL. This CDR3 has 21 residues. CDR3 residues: CASSLRWLAGGIGSGTDTQYF.

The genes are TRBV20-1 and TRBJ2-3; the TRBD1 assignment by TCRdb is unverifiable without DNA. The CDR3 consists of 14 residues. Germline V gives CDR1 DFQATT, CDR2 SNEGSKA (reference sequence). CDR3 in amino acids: CSPLPGGRTDTQYF.

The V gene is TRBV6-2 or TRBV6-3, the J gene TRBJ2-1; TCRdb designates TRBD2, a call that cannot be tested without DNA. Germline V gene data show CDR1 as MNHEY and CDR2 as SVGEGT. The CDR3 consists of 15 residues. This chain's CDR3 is CASSYERGGRDEQFF.

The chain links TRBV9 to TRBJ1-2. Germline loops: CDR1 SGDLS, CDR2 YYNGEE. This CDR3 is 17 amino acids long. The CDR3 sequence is CASSVVSGKVGYYGYTF.

The CDR3 spells CASSYGDQETQYF. This sequence joins TRBV5-1 and TRBJ2-5. This CDR3 has 13 amino acids. Germline lookup yields CDR1 SGHRS and CDR2 YFSETQ. The whole variable domain, remainder taken from reference TRBV5-1 and TRBJ2-5, is KAGVTQTPRYLIKTRGQQVTLSCSPISGHRSVSWYQQTPGQGLQFLFEYFSETQRNKGNFPGRFSGRQFSNSRSEMNVSTLELGDSALYLCASSYGDQETQYFGPGTRLLVL.

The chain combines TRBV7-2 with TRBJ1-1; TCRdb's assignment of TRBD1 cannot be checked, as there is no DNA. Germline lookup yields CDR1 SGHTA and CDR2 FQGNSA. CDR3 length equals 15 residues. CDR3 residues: CASRPDLRVNTEAFF.

Here the CDR3 reads CASSQEGGFYEQYF. The rearrangement uses TRBV4-2 and TRBJ2-7; TCRdb outputs TRBD1, but without DNA this stays unchecked. This CDR3 is 14 amino acids long. CDR1 and CDR2 (germline): LGHNA, YNFKEQ.

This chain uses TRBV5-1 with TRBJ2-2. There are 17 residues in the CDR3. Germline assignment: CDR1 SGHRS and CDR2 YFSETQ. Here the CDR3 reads CASSLNGANTYTGELFF.

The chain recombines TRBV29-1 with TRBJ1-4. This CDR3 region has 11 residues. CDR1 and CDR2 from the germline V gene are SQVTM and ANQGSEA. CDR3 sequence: CSVTTNEKLFF.